The clone carrying this T cell receptor (beta chain) was seen at least ten times. The sample belongs to a study of early T cells in non-severe SARS-CoV-2 infection. Overall study context: From unsorted whole blood, bulk RNA was sequenced, and the chains remained unpaired.

Each CDR3 protein gets one entry after TCRdb re-called the 5' RACE reads with MiXCR. This sample has under 70,000 distinct CDR3 sequences, with around a tenth found just once. This CDR3 is built from 12 residues. Germline V gene lookup returns CDR1 MDHEN and CDR2 SYDVKM. V lost 10 bases, J lost 3 bases, and 4 bases stayed unmatched. Sequenced sample: whole blood. This chain connects TRBV28 to TRBJ2-5, with 8 nucleotides matching TRBD1. The TCR was taken from an adult who was a healthcare worker with PCR-confirmed SARS-CoV-2 infection or an uninfected control (not recorded which). The CDR3 spells CATGQGKETQYF. The CDR3 coding sequence is TGTGCCACCGGACAGGGTAAAGAGACCCAGTACTTC.